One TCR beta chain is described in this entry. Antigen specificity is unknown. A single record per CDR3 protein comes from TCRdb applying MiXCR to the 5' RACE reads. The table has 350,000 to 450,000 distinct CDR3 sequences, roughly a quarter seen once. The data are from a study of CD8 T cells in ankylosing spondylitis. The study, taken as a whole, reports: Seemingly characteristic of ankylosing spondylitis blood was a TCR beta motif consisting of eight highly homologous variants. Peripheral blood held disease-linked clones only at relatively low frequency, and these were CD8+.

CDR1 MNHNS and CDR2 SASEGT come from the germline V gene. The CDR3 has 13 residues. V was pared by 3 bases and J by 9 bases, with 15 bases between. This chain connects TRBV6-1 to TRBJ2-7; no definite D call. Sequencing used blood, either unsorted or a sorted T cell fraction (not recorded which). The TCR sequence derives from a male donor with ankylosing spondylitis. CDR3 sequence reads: CASSDPTRFGQYF. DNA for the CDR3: TGTGCCAGCAGTGACCCGACGAGATTTGGGCAGTACTTC.